Below are 21 T cell receptor beta chains sequenced from a single sample in a study of technical replicates of blood from a few donors. Measured with immunoSEQ multiplex PCR; TCRdb has only the in-frame clones, and not every one. The sample yields under 90,000 clones, less than 95% seen once. The sequencing sample was made of T cells isolated from PBMCs. Every receptor here comes from a human donor in good health.

This chain links TRBV7-2 with TRBJ2-2; D is possibly TRBD2 (6 bases). There are 19 residues in the CDR3. Trimming removed 3 bases from V and 8 bases from J, with 28 bases in between. Germline-derived CDR1 and CDR2 are SGHTA and FQGNSA. CDR3 coding DNA: TGTGCCAGCAGCTTTTGGAGGGGAGAGGGGCACACCGGTGGGGGGGAGCTGTTTTTT. This translates into CASSFWRGEGHTGGGELFF.

V and J are TRBV29-1 and TRBJ1-2, with D possibly matching TRBD1 (5 bases). Trimming stripped 6 bases from V and 7 bases from J, with 15 bases between. Germline V gene sequence: CDR1 SQVTM, CDR2 ANQGSEA. The CDR3 is made up of 12 amino acids. The CDR3 DNA sequence: TGCAGCGTCTCCGGGGGAAGCGGTGGCTACACCTTC. This encodes CSVSGGSGGYTF.

V gene TRBV2 combines with J gene TRBJ2-5; D is perhaps TRBD1 (5 bases). Trimming pared 4 bases from V and 0 bases from J, leaving 12 bases between. Germline lookup yields CDR1 SNHLY and CDR2 FYNNEI. The CDR3 has 15 amino acids. The CDR3 loop is CASSAIDRHQETQYF. The CDR3, as DNA: TGTGCCAGCAGTGCAATAGACAGACACCAAGAGACCCAGTACTTC.

The chain carries TRBV9 and TRBJ1-3; D gene uncertain. Trimming pared 0 bases from V and 0 bases from J, leaving 4 bases between. The CDR3 covers 14 residues. Germline loops: CDR1 SGDLS, CDR2 YYNGEE. For the CDR3, the DNA is TGTGCCAGCAGCGTAGCCGGCTCTGGAAACACCATATATTTT. As protein: CASSVAGSGNTIYF.

As DNA, the CDR3 is TGCGCCAGCAGTACCCCGGGACAGGGGGCGTCGAACACCGGGGAGCTGTTTTTT. It specifies CASSTPGQGASNTGELFF. The rearrangement joins TRBV5-1 to TRBJ2-2; 12 nucleotides match TRBD1. Germline-derived CDR1 and CDR2 are SGHRS and YFSETQ. The CDR3 extends over 18 amino acids. The V segment lost 5 bases and the J segment 0 bases; nucleotides outside the gene matches: 8.

V gene TRBV5-4 combines with J gene TRBJ2-6; D unresolved. Germline CDR1 SGHNT, CDR2 YYREEE (reference sequence). CDR3 length: 12 residues. V lost 1 base and J lost 8, with 4 bases in between. The CDR3 DNA is TGTGCCAGCAGCTTGACTTCCAACGTCCTGACTTTC. Translated, it gives CASSLTSNVLTF.

This chain connects TRBV6-6 to TRBJ1-5, with D hard to call. V was shortened by 2 bases and J by 5 bases, with 10 bases between the two germline ends. Per germline, CDR1 MNHNY and CDR2 SVGAGI (reference sequence). This CDR3 has 14 residues. CDR3 protein: CASSYGQAHQPQHF. CDR3 DNA sequence: TGTGCCAGCAGTTACGGTCAGGCCCATCAGCCCCAGCATTTT.

This chain joins TRBV10-3 and TRBJ1-5; D remains unclear. Deletions cut 6 bases from V and 3 bases from J, with 9 bases between. The CDR3 covers 13 residues. Per germline, CDR1 ENHRY and CDR2 SYGVKD. CDR3 nucleotides: TGTGCCATCAGGTCTCTTTTCAATCAGCCCCAGCATTTT. Residues: CAIRSLFNQPQHF.

The chain employs TRBV7-8 and TRBJ1-2, with D possibly being TRBD1 (6 bases). With 4 bases removed from V and 5 bases from J, the gap between germline ends came to 11 bases. CDR1 and CDR2 from the germline V gene are SGHVS and FQNEAQ. The CDR3 has 13 amino acids. CDR3 sequence reads: CASSSGQNYGYTF. CDR3 nucleotides: TGTGCCAGCAGCTCAGGACAGAATTATGGCTACACCTTC.

This rearrangement joins TRBV6-6 to TRBJ1-1, with D unresolved. Trimming cost V 2 bases and J 1 base, with 14 bases left between them. Germline CDR1 reads MNHNY; CDR2 reads SVGAGI (reference sequence). The CDR3 is 16 amino acids. CDR3 coding DNA: TGTGCCAGCAGTTACACGGGGTATCTCCCGAACACTGAAGCTTTCTTT. This sequence encodes CASSYTGYLPNTEAFF.

The rearrangement links TRBV9 to TRBJ2-7; TRBD1 is a possible D gene (5 bases). The V end lost 0 bases, the J end lost 0 bases, and 10 bases lay between the germline ends. Germline V lookup: CDR1 SGDLS, CDR2 YYNGEE. This CDR3 spans 15 amino acids. The CDR3 is CASSVGGLSSYEQYF. The CDR3 nucleotides read TGTGCCAGCAGCGTAGGGGGCCTAAGCTCCTACGAGCAGTACTTC. Looking up the rest from reference TRBV9 and TRBJ2-7 gives the full variable domain: DSGVTQTPKHLITATGQRVTLRCSPRSGDLSVYWYQQSLDQGLQFLIQYYNGEERAKGNILERFSAQQFPDLHSELNLSSLELGDSALYFCASSVGGLSSYEQYFGPGTRLTVT.

The rearrangement joins TRBV2 to TRBJ2-7; tentatively, D is TRBD1 (5 bases). The V gene lost 11 bases and the J gene lost 3 bases, with 11 bases spanning the gap. Germline CDR1 SNHLY, CDR2 FYNNEI. This CDR3 spans 11 amino acids. The CDR3 nucleotides read TGTGCCCCCGGGCAGGGCTACGAGCAGTACTTC. This encodes CAPGQGYEQYF.

The V and J genes are TRBV19 and TRBJ2-3; possibly TRBD1 for D (6 bases). CDR1 LNHDA and CDR2 SQIVND come from the germline V gene (reference sequence). CDR3 size: 15 residues. V shed 4 bases and J shed 1 base, with 12 bases lying between them. CDR3 DNA: TGTGCCAGTAGTACATCGACAGGACGCACAGATACGCAGTATTTT. Amino acids: CASSTSTGRTDTQYF.

CDR3 in amino acids: CAIQTDGNTIYF. DNA of the CDR3: TGTGCCATCCAAACAGACGGAAACACCATATATTTT. This sequence joins TRBV10-3 and TRBJ1-3, with no clear D. Germline-derived CDR1 and CDR2 are ENHRY and SYGVKD. This CDR3 contains 12 residues. Trimming took off 8 bases at V and 4 bases at J, with 9 bases between the two ends.

The V call is TRBV6-5, the J call TRBJ1-5; D remains ambiguous. The germline V and J ends were trimmed by 6 bases and 6 bases, with 15 bases remaining between them. CDR1 is MNHEY, CDR2 SVGAGI, per germline. The CDR3 runs to 14 residues. CDR3 DNA sequence: TGTGCCAGCAGGCCTGCCGCTAAATTTCAGCCCCAGCATTTT. This codes for CASRPAAKFQPQHF.

This chain connects TRBV30 to TRBJ1-2; 8 nucleotides agree with TRBD1. This CDR3 has 15 amino acids. CDR1 and CDR2 (germline): GTSNPN, SVGIG (reference sequence). Trimming at V came to 3 bases and at J to 8 bases, leaving 14 bases not matched to a gene. Here the CDR3 DNA reads TGTGCCTGGAGCTCCGCCGGCAGGGGGCTTTGGGGCTACACCTTC. This codes for CAWSSAGRGLWGYTF. Full variable domain (rest looked up from reference TRBV30 and TRBJ1-2): SQTIHQWPATLVQPVGSPLSLECTVEGTSNPNLYWYRQAAGRGLQLLFYSVGIGQISSEVPQNLSASRPQDRQFILSSKKLLLSDSGFYLCAWSSAGRGLWGYTFGSGTRLTVV.

J is TRBJ2-3 and V is TRBV9, with D possibly matching TRBD1 (6 bases). Germline CDR1 reads SGDLS; CDR2 reads YYNGEE. The CDR3 loop spans 15 amino acids. Trimming took off 3 bases at V and 1 base at J, with 12 bases between the two ends. The CDR3 spells CASSARQVRTDTQYF. CDR3 in DNA: TGTGCCAGCAGCGCGCGACAGGTCCGCACAGATACGCAGTATTTT.

The V gene is TRBV5-1, the J gene TRBJ2-7; D is ambiguous. The CDR3 runs to 13 residues. V gave up 2 bases and J gave up 3 bases, with 9 bases separating them. The germline CDR1 and CDR2 sequences are SGHRS and YFSETQ. CDR3 region: CASSFEHGYEQYF. As DNA, the CDR3 is TGCGCCAGCAGCTTTGAGCACGGCTACGAGCAGTACTTC.

In nucleotides, the CDR3 is TGTGCCAGCGGTGGCCGGGAAGAAAATTCGGTTGGCTACACCTTC. This gives the protein CASGGREENSVGYTF. The chain is built from TRBV11-3 and TRBJ1-2; no clear D. Trimming took 8 bases from V and 7 from J, leaving 23 bases between them. The V gene's germline CDR1 is SGHNT and CDR2 YENEEA. This CDR3 has 15 amino acids.

The chain joins TRBV4-1 to TRBJ2-7, with D tentatively TRBD1 (5 bases). V gave up 0 bases and J gave up 2 bases, with 14 bases separating them. CDR3 length: 16 residues. Germline V gene data show CDR1 as MGHRA and CDR2 as YSYEKL. In DNA form, the CDR3 reads TGCGCCAGCAGCCAAGATTGGCTAGGGGAAACCTACGAGCAGTACTTC. Protein: CASSQDWLGETYEQYF.

The V call is TRBV28, the J call TRBJ2-5, with 7 bases identical to TRBD1. Germline V gene sequence: CDR1 MDHEN, CDR2 SYDVKM. With V trimmed by 4 bases and J by 5 bases, 13 bases remained unmatched. The CDR3 runs 16 residues. The CDR3 DNA reads TGTGCCAGCAGTTCACTTACAGGGGAGCTTTGGGAGACCCAGTACTTC. Amino acids: CASSSLTGELWETQYF.